This TCR beta chain was captured in a study of cytomegalovirus exposure and HLA in healthy donors. The study's findings and limits: Usually a TCR sequence was rare, but some public TCRs were found in many donors. It emerged from a later analysis that several of the most significant clusters appeared to be linked to common viral pathogens. Using the classifier, cytomegalovirus status was reportedly diagnosed with high specificity and sensitivity. At a 0.05 false discovery rate, a later analysis found around 15,000 TCR beta sequences to be associated with HLA alleles.

This clone was recorded once. The antigen remains unidentified. PCR primers comprised 60 Vbeta and 13 Jbeta primers. TCRdb's table, derived via immunoSEQ multiplex PCR, lists solely in-frame clones and lacks some. Among under 200,000 clones, 80% were seen once, and the ten largest hold approximately 1.8%. The sample taken for sequencing was PBMCs. The receptor was isolated from a human donor in good health.

The DNA for the CDR3 is TGTGCCAGTACCGATGAGGCTAGCGGGGGAGAGACCCAGTACTTC. It specifies CASTDEASGGETQYF. The chain combines TRBV19 with TRBJ2-5; 10 nucleotides agree with TRBD2. Trimming cost V 7 bases and J 4 bases; bases outside gene matches: 9. Per germline, CDR1 LNHDA and CDR2 SQIVND (reference sequence). The CDR3 runs 15 residues.